What follows are 13 T cell receptor beta chains derived from one specimen sequenced in a study of blood T cell repertoires in COVID-19. This table comes from immunoSEQ multiplex PCR, and its TCRdb copy is limited to in-frame clones, with some not included. The data hold about 97,000 clones, with just under 90% observed a single time. Input material: peripheral blood. The origin of the receptors is a human donor in a cohort sampled during active COVID-19.

The chain couples TRBV14 to TRBJ2-3; TRBD2 aligns across 10 bases. The germline V gene has CDR1 SGHDN and CDR2 FVKESK. The CDR3 is 16 residues long. The V and J ends lost 7 bases and 2 bases, in that order; junction bases with no gene match: 9. DNA for the CDR3: TGTGCCAGCATGGATCTAGCGGGAGCCTTCACAGATACGCAGTATTTT. Amino acid sequence: CASMDLAGAFTDTQYF.

This clone appeared a single time. The V call is TRBV18, the J call TRBJ1-5; weak D call: TRBD1 (6 bases). The germline CDR1 and CDR2 sequences are KGHSH and LQKENI. V dropped 3 bases and J dropped 0 bases, with 12 bases sitting between them. The CDR3 is 16 amino acids. The CDR3 is CASSPSGVISNQPQHF. As DNA, the CDR3 is TGTGCCAGCTCACCTTCAGGGGTGATTAGCAATCAGCCCCAGCATTTT.

A remark on this clone: Other DNA sequences in the same sample also yield this CDR3. This chain connects TRBV10-3 to TRBJ2-7, with 7 bases identical to TRBD2. CDR1 ENHRY and CDR2 SYGVKD come from the germline V gene. After removal of 3 bases from V and 2 bases from J, the junction contained 10 bases not matched to a gene. The CDR3 runs to 16 residues. In DNA form, the CDR3 reads TGTGCCATCAGTGAATCGGCTAGCGGAGGGCCCTACGAGCAGTACTTC. Amino acids: CAISESASGGPYEQYF.

V gene TRBV28 combines with J gene TRBJ2-2, with TRBD1 matching over 8 bases. Unmatched junction bases numbered 11, after V lost 6 bases and J lost 2 bases. The length of the CDR3 is 17 residues. In germline, CDR1 is MDHEN, CDR2 SYDVKM. The CDR3: CASRPYYRGVNTGELFF. In DNA, the CDR3 is TGTGCCAGCAGGCCATACTACAGGGGGGTAAACACCGGGGAGCTGTTTTTT. Complete variable domain (other parts from reference TRBV28 and TRBJ2-2): DVKVTQSSRYLVKRTGEKVFLECVQDMDHENMFWYRQDPGLGLRLIYFSYDVKMKEKGDIPEGYSVSREKKERFSLILESASTNQTSMYLCASRPYYRGVNTGELFFGEGSRLTVL.

The chain couples TRBV5-6 to TRBJ2-1; 9 nucleotides line up with TRBD2. Germline assignment: CDR1 SGHDT and CDR2 YYEEEE. The V segment lost 4 bases and the J segment 2 bases; nucleotides outside the gene matches: 7. The CDR3 is 16 amino acids. CDR3 loop: CASSAPAGGPYNEQFF. The CDR3 DNA reads TGTGCCAGCAGCGCACCAGCGGGAGGCCCCTACAATGAGCAGTTCTTC.

The chain recombines TRBV20-1 with TRBJ2-1; D perhaps matches TRBD2 (6 bases). The V gene lost 3 bases and the J gene lost 2 bases, with 17 bases spanning the gap. This CDR3 region has 16 residues. Germline V gives CDR1 DFQATT, CDR2 SNEGSKA (reference sequence). CDR3 coding DNA: TGCAGTGCTAGTGTGATGGGACTTGAAACCTACAATGAGCAGTTCTTC. Translation gives CSASVMGLETYNEQFF.

The rearrangement uses TRBV7-9 and TRBJ1-1; tentatively, D is TRBD1 (6 bases). The CDR3 contains 15 residues. Between the trimmed V and J ends, which lost 2 bases and 5 bases, there was a span of 15 bases. Germline lookup yields CDR1 SEHNR and CDR2 FQNEAQ (reference sequence). The CDR3 nucleotides are TGTGCCAGCAGCTTAAGCCAGGGGAAGATGACTGAAGCTTTCTTT. This sequence encodes CASSLSQGKMTEAFF.

The chain couples TRBV7-9 to TRBJ2-1, with TRBD1 matching over 8 bases. The junction had 6 bases not matched to a gene; V was cut back by 6 bases and J by 2 bases. This CDR3 spans 15 amino acids. CDR1 is SEHNR and CDR2 is FQNEAQ in the germline V gene (reference sequence). CDR3 in DNA: TGTGCCAGCAGGCATGGACAGGGAACCTACAATGAGCAGTTCTTC. Residues: CASRHGQGTYNEQFF.

The rearrangement joins TRBV10-3 to TRBJ1-2; 7 nucleotides agree with TRBD1. V dropped 11 bases and J dropped 0; count of bases not matched to a gene: 6. Germline values: CDR1 ENHRY, CDR2 SYGVKD. The CDR3 spans 13 residues. CDR3 sequence (DNA): TGTGCCGCTCAGGGGGGAACTAACTATGGCTACACCTTC. Encoded protein: CAAQGGTNYGYTF.

The V gene is TRBV7-2, the J gene TRBJ1-1; the D is unclear. CDR3 size: 15 residues. Germline V gene lookup returns CDR1 SGHTA and CDR2 FQGNSA. Between the trimmed V and J ends, which lost 4 bases and 2 bases, there was a span of 14 bases. DNA for the CDR3: TGTGCCAGCAGCTCCCAGACCGGGGTAAACACTGAAGCTTTCTTT. Protein: CASSSQTGVNTEAFF.

V gene TRBV5-5 combines with J gene TRBJ2-5, with D perhaps TRBD2 (6 bases). V was cut by 2 bases and J by 5 bases, with 13 bases left in between. This CDR3 region has 14 residues. CDR1 is SGHKS and CDR2 is YYEKEE in the germline V gene (reference sequence). This CDR3 is CASSFPGLGETQYF. Here the CDR3 DNA reads TGTGCCAGCAGCTTTCCGGGACTGGGCGAGACCCAGTACTTC.

The chain employs TRBV6-5 and TRBJ1-4, with D possibly being TRBD1 (6 bases). The V gene's germline CDR1 is MNHEY and CDR2 SVGAGI. There are 14 residues in the CDR3. The V end was cut by 7 bases, the J end by 7 bases, with 16 bases between. DNA of the CDR3: TGTGCCAGCATGCGATTAGGGGGTTTTGAAAAACTGTTTTTT. It translates to CASMRLGGFEKLFF.

This clone came up a few times. The gene calls are TRBV19 and TRBJ2-2, with 12 bases identical to TRBD1. With 5 bases clipped from V and 4 bases from J, the junction kept 5 bases outside the gene matches. Germline-derived CDR1 and CDR2 are LNHDA and SQIVND (reference sequence). The CDR3 extends over 16 amino acids. CDR3 bases: TGTGCCAGTAGTTCGGGACAGGGGGCGGGCACCGGGGAGCTGTTTTTT. As protein: CASSSGQGAGTGELFF.